This T cell receptor (beta chain) emerged from a study of T cells after yellow fever vaccination. Study details: Fractions with few cells were prepared using SMART-Seq v4 Ultra Low Input.

UMIs were added to TCR cDNA along with a universal primer site when it was made by 5'RACE template switching. MiXCR, applied by TCRdb to the 5' RACE reads, yields one record per CDR3 protein. The table lists 75,000 to 100,000 distinct CDR3 sequences, approximately 8.4% of them singletons. Study results and limitations: The presence of abundant clonotypes contaminating from the bulk population was possible in FACS-sorted repertoires. Most primary-vaccination clones recurred post-booster (roughly 96% CD4, just over 85% CD8).

There are 14 residues in the CDR3. V shed 2 bases, J shed 5 bases, and the junction held 0 bases outside the gene matches. The source was CD8+ T cells not binding an NS4B(214-222) dextramer, sorted from PBMCs, collected more than 13 days after the first yellow fever vaccination. This TCR came from a man aged 18 to 29 who received the YFV17D yellow fever vaccine. The chain combines TRBV12-3 or TRBV12-4 with TRBJ2-2; 9 nucleotides agree with TRBD2. The CDR3 DNA reads TGTGCCAGCAGTTTACTAGCGGGGACCGGGGAGCTGTTTTTT. Encoded protein: CASSLLAGTGELFF.